This T cell receptor beta chain was identified in a study of CD8 T cells in ankylosing spondylitis. TCRdb reprocessed the 5' RACE reads with MiXCR, giving one entry per CDR3 protein. The repertoire consists of just under 95,000 distinct CDR3 sequences, with roughly 8.8% occurring once and the leading ten covering approximately 4.6%. Findings and limits, study-wide: Matched ankylosing spondylitis synovial fluid reportedly contained a significantly enriched population of disease-linked clones. Past research had described some motif variants in reactive arthritis synovial fluid and blood.

This clonotype appeared many times. Its antigen is currently unknown. Germline loops: CDR1 MGHDK, CDR2 SYGVNS. The CDR3 extends over 13 amino acids. V lost 2 bases to trimming and J lost 2 bases, with 5 bases between them. This TCR derives from a male donor with ankylosing spondylitis or in good health (not recorded which). The sample was blood, either unsorted or a sorted T cell fraction (not recorded which). This chain links TRBV25-1 with TRBJ2-3, with D uncertain. CDR3 residues: CASSESNTDTQYF. CDR3 bases: TGTGCCAGCAGTGAAAGTAACACAGATACGCAGTATTTT. The variable domain in full, with the rest retrieved from reference TRBV25-1 and TRBJ2-3, is EADIYQTPRYLVIGTGKKITLECSQTMGHDKMYWYQQDPGMELHLIHYSYGVNSTEKGDLSSESTVSRIRTEHFPLTLESARPSHTSQYLCASSESNTDTQYFGPGTRLTVL.